The rows below give T cell receptor beta chains drawn from one sample of a study of T cells in tumors after PD-1 blockade. Clones were read by immunoSEQ multiplex PCR, and TCRdb kept only the in-frame ones, dropping some. This sample carries about 47,000 clones, 75% to 80% of them seen once, and the ten largest clones take 16%. The sample was PBMCs, taken before anti-PD-1 treatment. These receptors all stem from a human donor with basal cell carcinoma. CDR3s include the opening cysteine and the closing phenylalanine or tryptophan. The D gene is left open where the match is weak. Size is stated for part of the rows, as once, few or many counts, or as a class when the clone is expanded.

V	length	D	J	size	CDR3	DNA
TRBV28	12	-	TRBJ2-3	few	CASRGSTDTQYF	TGTGCCAGCAGGGGTTCCACAGATACGCAGTATTTT
TRBV9	18	-	TRBJ1-5	-	CASSVGTGQPYSNQPQHF	TGTGCCAGCAGCGTAGGTACAGGGCAACCTTATTCGAATCAGCCCCAGCATTTT
TRBV10-2	15	-	TRBJ1-5	-	CASSMTTYSNQPQHF	TGCGCCAGCAGTATGACCACGTATAGCAATCAGCCCCAGCATTTT
TRBV19	13	-	TRBJ2-4	-	CASTVPGKNIQYF	TGTGCCAGTACCGTACCCGGGAAAAACATTCAGTACTTC
TRBV7-6	17	TRBD2	TRBJ2-5	-	CAIGRLAVIQLGETQYF	TGTGCGATTGGAAGACTAGCGGTTATCCAATTAGGGGAGACCCAGTACTTC
TRBV5-1	14	-	TRBJ2-5	once	CASSLAESSETQYF	TGCGCCAGCAGCTTGGCGGAGAGCTCCGAGACCCAGTACTTC
TRBV10-2	14	-	TRBJ2-6	-	CASSEWKGANVLTF	TGCGCCAGCAGTGAGTGGAAAGGGGCCAACGTCCTGACTTTC
TRBV2	16	-	TRBJ2-6	-	CASSEDGGPGANVLTF	TGTGCCAGCAGTGAAGACGGGGGACCTGGGGCCAACGTCCTGACTTTC
TRBV18	13	TRBD1	TRBJ2-7	-	CASSPTGDYEQYF	TGTGCCAGCTCACCGACAGGGGACTACGAGCAGTACTTC
TRBV5-6	14	-	TRBJ1-5	-	CASSLSGEGQPQHF	TGTGCCAGCAGCTTATCAGGGGAAGGTCAGCCCCAGCATTTT
TRBV6-5	14	-	TRBJ1-4	-	CASRTNRDDEKLFF	TGCGCCAGCAGGACTAACAGGGACGATGAAAAACTGTTTTTT
TRBV6-5	15	-	TRBJ2-7	-	CASSPPRASAYEQYF	TGTGCCAGCAGTCCTCCTAGGGCCTCCGCCTACGAGCAGTACTTC
TRBV12-3/TRBV12-4	13	-	TRBJ2-5	-	CASSSDSRETQYF	TGTGCCAGCAGTTCGGACAGTAGAGAGACCCAGTACTTC
TRBV15	14	-	TRBJ2-7	-	CATSRDRNGGEQYF	TGTGCCACCAGCAGAGATAGGAACGGGGGCGAGCAGTACTTC
TRBV19	16	-	TRBJ2-2	-	CASSIPGGGHTGELFF	TGTGCCAGTAGTATCCCCGGAGGGGGCCACACCGGGGAGCTGTTTTTT
TRBV10-3	15	-	TRBJ2-7	-	CAISEGAVSSYEQYF	TGTGCCATCAGTGAGGGTGCTGTCAGCTCCTACGAGCAGTACTTC
TRBV28	15	-	TRBJ1-4	-	CASSTPGGANEKLFF	TGTGCCAGCAGTACCCCGGGAGGAGCTAATGAAAAACTGTTTTTT
TRBV28	15	-	TRBJ1-3	once	CASSRGTQEGNTIYF	TGTGCCAGCAGCCGAGGGACCCAAGAAGGAAACACCATATATTTT
TRBV18	17	TRBD2	TRBJ2-2	-	CASSPYSSGRDTGELFF	TGTGCCAGCTCACCGTACTCTAGCGGGAGGGATACCGGGGAGCTGTTTTTT
TRBV19	15	TRBD1	TRBJ1-1	-	CASRADRAAGTEAFF	TGTGCCAGTAGAGCGGACAGGGCAGCTGGGACTGAAGCTTTCTTT
TRBV2	15	TRBD2	TRBJ2-3	-	CASSEVGGRADTQYF	TGTGCCAGCAGTGAAGTGGGGGGGAGGGCAGATACGCAGTATTTT
TRBV5-8	14	TRBD1	TRBJ1-3	-	CASLRQGSGNTIYF	TGTGCCAGCTTGAGACAGGGTTCTGGAAACACCATATATTTT
TRBV6-1	13	TRBD1	TRBJ1-1	-	CASSERTGLGAFF	TGTGCCAGCAGTGAAAGGACAGGGCTGGGCGCTTTCTTT
TRBV15	21	TRBD2	TRBJ2-4	-	CATSRHPGTSGTDRAKNIQYF	TGTGCCACCAGCAGGCACCCCGGGACTAGCGGAACGGACCGAGCCAAAAACATTCAGTACTTC
TRBV11-1	16	TRBD2	TRBJ2-7	-	CASSPKTGLAFYEQYF	TGTGCCAGCAGCCCCAAGACGGGACTAGCATTCTACGAGCAGTACTTC
TRBV5-1	15	-	TRBJ1-2	-	CASSLIAGVNYGYTF	TGCGCCAGCAGCTTGATCGCAGGGGTAAACTATGGCTACACCTTC
TRBV6-1	18	TRBD1	TRBJ2-3	once	CASSEALLGQGSGNTQYF	TGTGCCAGCAGTGAAGCGCTATTGGGACAGGGTAGTGGTAATACGCAGTATTTT
TRBV28	11	TRBD1	TRBJ1-2	-	CASSSDRGNTF	TGTGCCAGCAGTTCAGACAGGGGGAACACCTTC
TRBV5-1	17	TRBD2	TRBJ2-4	-	CASSPTRTSAVKNIQYF	TGCGCCAGCAGCCCAACGAGGACTAGCGCTGTTAAGAACATTCAGTACTTC
TRBV12-3/TRBV12-4	11	-	TRBJ2-3	-	CASSLSGTQYF	TGTGCCAGCAGTTTAAGCGGGACGCAGTATTTT
TRBV30	15	TRBD1	TRBJ2-7	-	CAWSGNRGLSYEQYF	TGTGCCTGGAGTGGCAACAGGGGGCTTTCCTACGAGCAGTACTTC
TRBV6-5	12	-	TRBJ1-2	-	CASKGSAYGYTF	TGTGCCAGCAAGGGATCCGCCTATGGCTACACCTTC
TRBV18	15	TRBD1	TRBJ2-3	-	CASSSAQGAADTQYF	TGTGCCAGCTCATCAGCCCAGGGGGCTGCAGATACGCAGTATTTT
TRBV7-9	16	-	TRBJ2-3	-	CASSHLRGSGTDTQYF	TGTGCCAGCAGCCACCTCCGGGGGAGCGGCACAGATACGCAGTATTTT
TRBV7-4	15	-	TRBJ1-1	-	CASSLEVEQNTEAFF	TGTGCCAGCAGCTTAGAGGTGGAGCAGAACACTGAAGCTTTCTTT
TRBV7-9	13	TRBD1	TRBJ1-1	-	CASTPGGDTEAFF	TGTGCCAGTACCCCAGGGGGCGACACTGAAGCTTTCTTT